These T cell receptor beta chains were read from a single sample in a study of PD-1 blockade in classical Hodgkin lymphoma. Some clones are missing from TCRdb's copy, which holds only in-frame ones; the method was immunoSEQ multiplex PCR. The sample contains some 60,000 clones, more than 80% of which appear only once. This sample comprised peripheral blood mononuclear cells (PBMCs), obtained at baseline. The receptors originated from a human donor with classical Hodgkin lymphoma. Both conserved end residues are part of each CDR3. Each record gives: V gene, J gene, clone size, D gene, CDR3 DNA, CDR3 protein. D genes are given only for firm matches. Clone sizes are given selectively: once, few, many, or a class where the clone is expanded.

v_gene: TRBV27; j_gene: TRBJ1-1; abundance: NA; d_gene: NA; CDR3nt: TGTGCCAGCAGGACTGAAGCTTTCTTT; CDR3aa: CASRTEAFF
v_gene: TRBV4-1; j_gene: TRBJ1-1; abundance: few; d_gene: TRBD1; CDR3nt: TGCGCCAGCAGCCAAGAGGGACAGGTGAACACTGAAGCTTTCTTT; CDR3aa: CASSQEGQVNTEAFF
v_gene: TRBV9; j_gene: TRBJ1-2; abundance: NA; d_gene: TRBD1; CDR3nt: TGTGCCAGCAGCGGGGACAGGTCTGGCTACACCTTC; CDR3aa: CASSGDRSGYTF
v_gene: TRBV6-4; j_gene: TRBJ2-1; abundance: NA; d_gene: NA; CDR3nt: TGTGCCAGCAGTGCAACCATATACTCCTACAATGAGCAGTTCTTC; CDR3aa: CASSATIYSYNEQFF
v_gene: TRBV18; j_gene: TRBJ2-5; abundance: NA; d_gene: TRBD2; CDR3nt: TGTGCCAGCTCTTTAGCGGGGAGCCAAGAGACCCAGTACTTC; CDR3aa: CASSLAGSQETQYF
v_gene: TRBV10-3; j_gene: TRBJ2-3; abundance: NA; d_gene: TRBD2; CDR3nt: TGTGCCATCAAGTCCGGGACTAGCGGGAAAGGGAAAGATACGCAGTATTTT; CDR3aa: CAIKSGTSGKGKDTQYF
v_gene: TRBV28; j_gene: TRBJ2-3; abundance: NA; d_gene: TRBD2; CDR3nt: TGTGCCAGCAGTTTATCCCTAGCGGGGGCCAACACAGATACGCAGTATTTT; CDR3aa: CASSLSLAGANTDTQYF
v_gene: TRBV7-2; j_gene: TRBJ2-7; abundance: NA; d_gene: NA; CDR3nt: TGTGCCAGCAGCTTAGCTCCGGGAGCGGAGGGCTACGAGCAGTACTTC; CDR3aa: CASSLAPGAEGYEQYF
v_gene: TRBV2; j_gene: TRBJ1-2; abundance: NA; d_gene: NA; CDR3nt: TGTGCCAGCACCTACGTAGGTGGGGGGTACACCTTC; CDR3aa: CASTYVGGGYTF
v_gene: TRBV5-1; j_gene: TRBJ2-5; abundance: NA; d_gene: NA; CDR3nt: TGCGCCAGCAGCTTATTGACTCGTCAAGAGACCCAGTACTTC; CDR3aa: CASSLLTRQETQYF
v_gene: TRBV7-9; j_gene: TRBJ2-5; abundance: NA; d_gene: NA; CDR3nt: TGTGCCAGCAGCTTCGGCTCAGCAGGAGAGACCCAGTACTTC; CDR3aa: CASSFGSAGETQYF
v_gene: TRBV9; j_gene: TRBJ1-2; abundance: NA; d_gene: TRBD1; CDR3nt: TGTGCCAGCAGCGAGGGACAGCTCTATGGCTACACCTTC; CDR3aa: CASSEGQLYGYTF
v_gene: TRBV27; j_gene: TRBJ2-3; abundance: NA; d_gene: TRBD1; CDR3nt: TGTGCCAGCAGTTCACGAAGGGACAGCGGTCACCCAGATACGCAGTATTTT; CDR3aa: CASSSRRDSGHPDTQYF
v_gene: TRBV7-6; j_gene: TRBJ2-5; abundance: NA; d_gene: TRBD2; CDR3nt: TGTGCCAGCAGCTCTAATCCGGGGGGATGGGCCCAGTACTTC; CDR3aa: CASSSNPGGWAQYF
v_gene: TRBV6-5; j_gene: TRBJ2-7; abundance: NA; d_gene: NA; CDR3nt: TGTGCCACCTCCCGTGGGAGCTCCTACGAGCAGTACTTC; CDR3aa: CATSRGSSYEQYF
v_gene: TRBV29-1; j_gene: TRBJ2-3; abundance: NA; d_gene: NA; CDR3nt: TGCAGCGTTTTTGGCTACGGGGGAAGGTGGGCCGATACGCAGTATTTT; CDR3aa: CSVFGYGGRWADTQYF
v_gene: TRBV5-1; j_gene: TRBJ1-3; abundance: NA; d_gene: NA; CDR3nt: TGCGCCAGCAGAACGAGCTCTGGAAACACCATATATTTT; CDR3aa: CASRTSSGNTIYF
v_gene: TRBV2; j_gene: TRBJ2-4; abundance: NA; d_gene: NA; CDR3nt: TGTGCCAGCGGGGGAGGCAATCAGTACTTC; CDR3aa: CASGGGNQYF
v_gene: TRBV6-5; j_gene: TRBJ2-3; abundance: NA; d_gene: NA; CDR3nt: TGTGCCAGCAGTTCGAGGGGATCCCGCAGCACAGATACGCAGTATTTT; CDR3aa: CASSSRGSRSTDTQYF
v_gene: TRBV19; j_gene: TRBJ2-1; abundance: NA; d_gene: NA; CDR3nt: TGTGCCAGTGGGTACCTCGTGGAGCAGTTCTTC; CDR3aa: CASGYLVEQFF
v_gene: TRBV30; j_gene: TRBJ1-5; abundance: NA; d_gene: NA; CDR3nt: TGTGCCTGGAGTAGAGAGGGCCAGCCCCAGCATTTT; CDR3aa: CAWSREGQPQHF
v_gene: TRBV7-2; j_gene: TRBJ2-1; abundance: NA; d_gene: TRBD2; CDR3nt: TGTGCCAGCAGGGCGGGACTAGCGGTTAATGAGCAGTTCTTC; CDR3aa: CASRAGLAVNEQFF
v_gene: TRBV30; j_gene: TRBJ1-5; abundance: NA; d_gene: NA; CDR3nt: TGTGCCTGGAGTTTGTTTGAGGGGGTCAATCAGCCCCAGCATTTT; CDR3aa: CAWSLFEGVNQPQHF
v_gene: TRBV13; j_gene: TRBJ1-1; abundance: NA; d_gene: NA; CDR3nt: TGTGCCAGCAGCCAGAACCCGACGGGAATGAACACTGAAGCTTTCTTT; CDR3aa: CASSQNPTGMNTEAFF
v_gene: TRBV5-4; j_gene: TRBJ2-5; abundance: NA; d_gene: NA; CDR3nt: TGTGCCAGCAACCACCCTGAGTCACGAGAGACCCAGTACTTC; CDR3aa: CASNHPESRETQYF
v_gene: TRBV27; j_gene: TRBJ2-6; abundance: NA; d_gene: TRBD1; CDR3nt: TGTGCCAGCAGTTCGGGGACAGGATGGGGCGCTGGGGCCAACGTCCTGACTTTC; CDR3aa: CASSSGTGWGAGANVLTF
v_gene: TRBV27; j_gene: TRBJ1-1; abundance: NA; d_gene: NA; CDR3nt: TGTGCCAGCAGTGCCTCTTGGGGAGGCACTGAAGCTTTCTTT; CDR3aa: CASSASWGGTEAFF
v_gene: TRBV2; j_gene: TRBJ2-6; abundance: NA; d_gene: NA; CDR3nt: TGTGCCAGAGGGGAAACTGGGGCCAACGTCCTGACTTTC; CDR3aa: CARGETGANVLTF
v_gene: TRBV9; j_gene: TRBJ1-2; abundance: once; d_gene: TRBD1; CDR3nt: TGTGCCAGCAGCGTAGACAGGGGGCTAGGATGGAATGGCTACACCTTC; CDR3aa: CASSVDRGLGWNGYTF
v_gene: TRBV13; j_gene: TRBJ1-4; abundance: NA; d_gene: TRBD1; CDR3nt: TGTGCCAGCAGCTTAGTGACAGGGGGAGAAAAACTGTTTTTT; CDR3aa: CASSLVTGGEKLFF
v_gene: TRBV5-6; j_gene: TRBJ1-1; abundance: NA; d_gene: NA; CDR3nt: TGTGCCAGCAGCTTCGGGGAATACACTGAAGCTTTCTTT; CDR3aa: CASSFGEYTEAFF
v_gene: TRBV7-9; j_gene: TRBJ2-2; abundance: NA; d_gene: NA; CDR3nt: TGTGCCAGCAGCTACCTGGGGGGCTCGGGGGAGCTGTTTTTT; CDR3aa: CASSYLGGSGELFF
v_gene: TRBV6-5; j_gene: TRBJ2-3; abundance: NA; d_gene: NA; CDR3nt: TGTGCCAGCAGTTCGGTAGCGGGCACAGATACGCAGTATTTT; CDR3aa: CASSSVAGTDTQYF
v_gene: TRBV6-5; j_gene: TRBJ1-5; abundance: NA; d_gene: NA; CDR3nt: TGTGCCAGCAGTTACGGGGCAGGTAGAAATCAGCCCCAGCATTTT; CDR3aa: CASSYGAGRNQPQHF
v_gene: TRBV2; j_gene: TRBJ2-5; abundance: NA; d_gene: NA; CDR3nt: TGTGCCAGCCAAGGAGGCCTGGGGAAGGAGACCCAGTACTTC; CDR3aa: CASQGGLGKETQYF
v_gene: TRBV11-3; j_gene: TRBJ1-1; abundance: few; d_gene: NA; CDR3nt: TGTGCCAGCAGCTCGAGCATGAACACTGAAGCTTTCTTT; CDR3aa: CASSSSMNTEAFF
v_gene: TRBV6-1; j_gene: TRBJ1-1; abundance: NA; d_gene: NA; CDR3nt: TGTGCCAGCAGTGAAGCCTCCAAAATCATGCGAGTGGTCTTCACTGAAGCTTTCTTT; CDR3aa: CASSEASKIMRVVFTEAFF
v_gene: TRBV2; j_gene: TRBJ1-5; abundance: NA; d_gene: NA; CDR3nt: TGTGCCAGCATGTTCCGGGGCAATCAGCCCCAGCATTTT; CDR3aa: CASMFRGNQPQHF
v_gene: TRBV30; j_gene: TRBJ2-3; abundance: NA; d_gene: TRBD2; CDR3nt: TGTGCCTGGAGTGCCCCTCTAGCGGGGGATACGCAGTATTTT; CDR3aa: CAWSAPLAGDTQYF
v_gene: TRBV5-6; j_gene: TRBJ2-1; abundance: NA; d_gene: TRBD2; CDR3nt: TGTGCCAGCAGCTTGGCCGGACTAGCGGACAATGAGCAGTTCTTC; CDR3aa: CASSLAGLADNEQFF
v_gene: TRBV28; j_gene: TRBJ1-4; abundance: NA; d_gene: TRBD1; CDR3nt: TGTGCCGTCCTGTACAGGGGTATTAATGAAAAACTGTTTTTT; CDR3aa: CAVLYRGINEKLFF
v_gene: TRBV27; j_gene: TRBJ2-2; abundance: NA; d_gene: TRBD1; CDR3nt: TGTGCCAGTGGCCTCGGGACAGGGGAGACCGGGGAGCTGTTTTTT; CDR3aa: CASGLGTGETGELFF
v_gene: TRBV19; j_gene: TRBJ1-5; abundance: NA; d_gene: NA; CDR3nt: TGTGCCAGTATGGGTATAGCGGGGGGTCATCAGCCCCAGCATTTT; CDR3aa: CASMGIAGGHQPQHF
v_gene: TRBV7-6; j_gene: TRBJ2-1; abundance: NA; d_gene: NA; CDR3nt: TGTGCCAGCAGCTTACAATATGAGCAGTTCTTC; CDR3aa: CASSLQYEQFF